The T cell receptor beta chain described here comes from a study of spatial heterogeneity in lung cancer. Time point described: sample taken at primary tumor resection. This clonotype was picked up many times. TCRdb ran MiXCR on the 5' RACE reads and lists one entry per CDR3 protein. The sample records fewer than 9,500 distinct CDR3 sequences, approximately 9.7% being singletons. Germline assignment: CDR1 MNHEY and CDR2 SVGAGI. V lost 5 bases and J 3 bases, leaving 10 bases between the germline ends. The length of the CDR3 is 13 residues. The chain recombines TRBV6-5 with TRBJ1-1; D is ambiguous. This specimen was normal lung tissue next to the tumor, taken at surgery. The clonotype was recovered from a male donor with early-stage non-small cell lung cancer. The DNA for the CDR3 is TGTGCCAGCAGTCTACAGCGGGACACTGAAGCTTTCTTT. Protein sequence: CASSLQRDTEAFF.